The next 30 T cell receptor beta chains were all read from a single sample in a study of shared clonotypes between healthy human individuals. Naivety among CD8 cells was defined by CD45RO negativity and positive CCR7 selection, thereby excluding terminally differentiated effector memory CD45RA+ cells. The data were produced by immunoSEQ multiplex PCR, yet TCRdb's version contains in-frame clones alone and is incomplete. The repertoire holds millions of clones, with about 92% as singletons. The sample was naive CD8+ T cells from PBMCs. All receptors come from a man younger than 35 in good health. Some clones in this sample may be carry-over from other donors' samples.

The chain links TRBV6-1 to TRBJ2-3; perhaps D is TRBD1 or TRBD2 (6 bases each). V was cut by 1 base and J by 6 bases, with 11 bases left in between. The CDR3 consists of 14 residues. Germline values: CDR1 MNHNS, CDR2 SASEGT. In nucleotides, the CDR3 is TGTGCCAGCAGTGAAGAAAGGGGGAGGGATACGCAGTATTTT. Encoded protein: CASSEERGRDTQYF.

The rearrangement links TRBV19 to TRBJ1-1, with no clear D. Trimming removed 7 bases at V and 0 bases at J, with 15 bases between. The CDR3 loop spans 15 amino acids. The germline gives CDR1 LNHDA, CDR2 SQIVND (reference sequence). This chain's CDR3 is CASTLRWGMNTEAFF. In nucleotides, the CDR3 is TGTGCCAGTACCCTCCGTTGGGGAATGAACACTGAAGCTTTCTTT.

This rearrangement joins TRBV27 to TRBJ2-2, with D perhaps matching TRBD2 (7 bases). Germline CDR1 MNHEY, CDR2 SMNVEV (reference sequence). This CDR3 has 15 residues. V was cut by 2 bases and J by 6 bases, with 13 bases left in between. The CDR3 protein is CASSLRQGRAGELFF. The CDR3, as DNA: TGTGCCAGCAGTTTAAGGCAGGGGAGGGCCGGGGAGCTGTTTTTT.

CDR3 DNA: TGTGCCCTCCCACGGCCCGGGACAGGGGATCAGCCCCAGCATTTT. Translation: CALPRPGTGDQPQHF. The chain carries TRBV6-4 and TRBJ1-5, with 10 bases aligning to TRBD1. Germline trimming cut 11 bases from V and 5 bases from J; bases unmatched to any gene: 12. CDR1 is MRHNA, CDR2 SNTAGT, per germline. This CDR3 has 15 residues.

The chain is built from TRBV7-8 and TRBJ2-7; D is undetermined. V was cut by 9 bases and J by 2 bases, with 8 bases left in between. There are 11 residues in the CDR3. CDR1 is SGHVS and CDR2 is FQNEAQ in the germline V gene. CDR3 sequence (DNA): TGTGCCAGTGGAGCGACCTACGAGCAGTACTTC. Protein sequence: CASGATYEQYF. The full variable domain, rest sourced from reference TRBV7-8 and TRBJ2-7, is GAGVSQSPRYKVAKRGQDVALRCDPISGHVSLFWYQQALGQGPEFLTYFQNEAQLDKSGLPSDRFFAERPEGSVSTLKIQRTQQEDSAVYLCASGATYEQYFGPGTRLTVT.

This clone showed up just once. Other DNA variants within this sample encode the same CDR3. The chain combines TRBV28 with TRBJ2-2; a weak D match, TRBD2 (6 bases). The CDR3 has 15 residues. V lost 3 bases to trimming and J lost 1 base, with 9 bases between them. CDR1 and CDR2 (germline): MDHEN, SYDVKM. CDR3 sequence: CASSLVGGNTGELFF. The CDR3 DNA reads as TGTGCCAGCAGTTTGGTGGGAGGGAACACCGGGGAGCTGTTTTTT.

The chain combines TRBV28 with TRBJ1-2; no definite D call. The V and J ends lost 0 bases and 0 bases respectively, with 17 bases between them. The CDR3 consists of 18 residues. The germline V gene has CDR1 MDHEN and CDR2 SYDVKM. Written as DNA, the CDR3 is TGTGCCAGCAGTTTATGGGGTGAGCACCCTCAAGCTAACTATGGCTACACCTTC. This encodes CASSLWGEHPQANYGYTF.

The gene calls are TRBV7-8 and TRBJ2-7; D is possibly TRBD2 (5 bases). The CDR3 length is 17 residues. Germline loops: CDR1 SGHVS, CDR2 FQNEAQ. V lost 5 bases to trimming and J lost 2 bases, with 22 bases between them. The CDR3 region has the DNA TGTGCCAGCAGCCCGGAGGTTTTTCAGGAGATAACCTACGAGCAGTACTTC. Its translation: CASSPEVFQEITYEQYF.

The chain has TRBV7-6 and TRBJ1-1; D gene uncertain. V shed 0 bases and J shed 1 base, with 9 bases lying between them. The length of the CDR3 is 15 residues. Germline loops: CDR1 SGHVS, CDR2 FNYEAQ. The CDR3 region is CASSLARQPNTEAFF. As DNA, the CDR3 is TGTGCCAGCAGCTTAGCGCGGCAGCCGAACACTGAAGCTTTCTTT. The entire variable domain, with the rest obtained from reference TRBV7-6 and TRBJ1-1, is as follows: GAGVSQSPRYKVTKRGQDVALRCDPISGHVSLYWYRQALGQGPEFLTYFNYEAQQDKSGLPNDRFSAERPEGSISTLTIQRTEQRDSAMYRCASSLARQPNTEAFFGQGTRLTVV.

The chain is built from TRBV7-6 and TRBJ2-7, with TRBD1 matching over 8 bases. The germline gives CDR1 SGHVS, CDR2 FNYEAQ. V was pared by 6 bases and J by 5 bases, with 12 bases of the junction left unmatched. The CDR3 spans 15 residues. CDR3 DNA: TGTGCCAGCAGTCGTGGGACAGGCTCTCTCCACGAGCAGTACTTC. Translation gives CASSRGTGSLHEQYF.

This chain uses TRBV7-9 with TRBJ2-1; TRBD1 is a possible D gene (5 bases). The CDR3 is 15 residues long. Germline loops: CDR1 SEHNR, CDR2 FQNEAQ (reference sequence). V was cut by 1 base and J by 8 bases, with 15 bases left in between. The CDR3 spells CASSLGGRVSDEQFF. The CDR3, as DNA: TGTGCCAGCAGCTTAGGTGGCAGGGTGTCCGATGAGCAGTTCTTC.

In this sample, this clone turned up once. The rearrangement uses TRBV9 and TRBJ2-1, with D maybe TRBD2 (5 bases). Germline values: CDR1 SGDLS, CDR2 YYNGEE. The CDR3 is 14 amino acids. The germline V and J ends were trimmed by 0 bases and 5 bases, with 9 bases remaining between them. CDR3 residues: CASSVVSEDNEQFF. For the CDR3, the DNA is TGTGCCAGCAGCGTAGTGTCGGAGGACAATGAGCAGTTCTTC.

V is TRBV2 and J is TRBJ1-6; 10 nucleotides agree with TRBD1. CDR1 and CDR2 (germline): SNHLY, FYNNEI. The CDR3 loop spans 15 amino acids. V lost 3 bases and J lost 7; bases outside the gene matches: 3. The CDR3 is CASSEGQGNNSPLHF. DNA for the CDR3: TGTGCCAGCAGTGAGGGACAGGGGAACAATTCACCCCTCCACTTT.

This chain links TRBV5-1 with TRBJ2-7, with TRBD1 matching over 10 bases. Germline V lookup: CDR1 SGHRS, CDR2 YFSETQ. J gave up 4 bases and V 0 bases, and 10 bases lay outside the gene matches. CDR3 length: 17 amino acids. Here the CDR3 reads CASSLVFGRDRGYEQYF. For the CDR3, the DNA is TGCGCCAGCAGCTTGGTGTTTGGCCGGGACAGGGGTTACGAGCAGTACTTC.

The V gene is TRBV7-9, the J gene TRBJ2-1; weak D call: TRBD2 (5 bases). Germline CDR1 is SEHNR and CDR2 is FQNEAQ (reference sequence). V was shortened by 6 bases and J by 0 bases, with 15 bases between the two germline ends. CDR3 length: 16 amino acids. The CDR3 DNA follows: TGTGCCAGCAGGAACGACCGGAGGAGCTCCTACAATGAGCAGTTCTTC. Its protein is CASRNDRRSSYNEQFF.

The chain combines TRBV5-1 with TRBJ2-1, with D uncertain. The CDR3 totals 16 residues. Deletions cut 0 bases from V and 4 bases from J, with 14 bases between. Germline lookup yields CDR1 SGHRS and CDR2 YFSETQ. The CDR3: CASSLDTSTIYNEQFF. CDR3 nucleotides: TGCGCCAGCAGCTTGGATACATCCACGATTTACAATGAGCAGTTCTTC.

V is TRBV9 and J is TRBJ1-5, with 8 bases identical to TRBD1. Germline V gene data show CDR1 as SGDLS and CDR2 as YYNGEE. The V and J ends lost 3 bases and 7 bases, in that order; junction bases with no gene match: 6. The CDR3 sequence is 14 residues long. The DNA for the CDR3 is TGTGCCAGCAGCGCAGACAGGGGAGACCAGCCCCAGCATTTT. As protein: CASSADRGDQPQHF.

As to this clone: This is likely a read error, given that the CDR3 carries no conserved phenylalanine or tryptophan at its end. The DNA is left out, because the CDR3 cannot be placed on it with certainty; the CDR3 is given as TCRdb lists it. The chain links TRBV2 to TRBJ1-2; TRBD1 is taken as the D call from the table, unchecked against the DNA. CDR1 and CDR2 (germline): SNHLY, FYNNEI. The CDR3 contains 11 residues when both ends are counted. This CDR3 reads CASIDIGWPLG.

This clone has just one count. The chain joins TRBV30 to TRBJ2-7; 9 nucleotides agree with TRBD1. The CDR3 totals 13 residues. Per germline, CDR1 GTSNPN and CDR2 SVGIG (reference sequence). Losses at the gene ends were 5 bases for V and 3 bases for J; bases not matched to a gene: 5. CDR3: CAWGTGRYYEQYF. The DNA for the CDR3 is TGTGCCTGGGGGACAGGGCGATACTACGAGCAGTACTTC.

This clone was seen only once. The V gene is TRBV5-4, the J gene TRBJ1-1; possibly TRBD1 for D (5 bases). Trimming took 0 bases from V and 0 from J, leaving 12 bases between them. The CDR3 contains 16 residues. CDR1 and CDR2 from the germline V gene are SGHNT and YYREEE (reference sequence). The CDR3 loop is CASSLADSPMNTEAFF. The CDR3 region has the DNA TGTGCCAGCAGCTTGGCCGACAGCCCGATGAACACTGAAGCTTTCTTT.

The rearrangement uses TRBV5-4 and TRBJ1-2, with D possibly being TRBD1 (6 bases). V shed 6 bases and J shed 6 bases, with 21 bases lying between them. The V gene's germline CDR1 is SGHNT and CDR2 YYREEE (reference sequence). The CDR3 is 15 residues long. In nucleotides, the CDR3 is TGTGCCAGCACGGACTGGGCCAAGGGGGGCCATGGCTACACCTTC. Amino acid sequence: CASTDWAKGGHGYTF.

The CDR3 protein is CASSVSSYNEQYF. As DNA, the CDR3 is TGTGCCAGCAGTGTATCCTCATACAACGAGCAGTACTTC. The genes are TRBV28 and TRBJ2-7; the D is unclear. Deletions cut 5 bases from V and 5 bases from J, with 13 bases between. This CDR3 is 13 amino acids long. CDR1 MDHEN and CDR2 SYDVKM come from the germline V gene. Looking up the rest from reference TRBV28 and TRBJ2-7 gives the full variable domain: DVKVTQSSRYLVKRTGEKVFLECVQDMDHENMFWYRQDPGLGLRLIYFSYDVKMKEKGDIPEGYSVSREKKERFSLILESASTNQTSMYLCASSVSSYNEQYFGPGTRLTVT.

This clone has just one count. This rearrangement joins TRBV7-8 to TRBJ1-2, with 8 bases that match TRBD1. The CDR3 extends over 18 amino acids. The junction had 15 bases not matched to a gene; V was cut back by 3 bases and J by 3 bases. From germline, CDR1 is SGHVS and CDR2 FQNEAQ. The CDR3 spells CASSFQGALGTLHYGYTF. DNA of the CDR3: TGTGCCAGCAGCTTTCAGGGGGCGCTTGGGACCCTACACTATGGCTACACCTTC.

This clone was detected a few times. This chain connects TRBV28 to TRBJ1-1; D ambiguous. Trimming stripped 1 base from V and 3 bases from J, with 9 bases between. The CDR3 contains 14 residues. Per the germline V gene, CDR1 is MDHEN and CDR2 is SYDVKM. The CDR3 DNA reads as TGTGCCAGCAGTTTATCTCGGGGATACACTGAAGCTTTCTTT. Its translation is CASSLSRGYTEAFF.

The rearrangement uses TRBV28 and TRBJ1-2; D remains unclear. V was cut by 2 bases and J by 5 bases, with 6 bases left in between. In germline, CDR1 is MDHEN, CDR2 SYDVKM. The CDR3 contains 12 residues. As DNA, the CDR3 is TGTGCCAGCAGTTTACCCCTGTATGGCTACACCTTC. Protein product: CASSLPLYGYTF.

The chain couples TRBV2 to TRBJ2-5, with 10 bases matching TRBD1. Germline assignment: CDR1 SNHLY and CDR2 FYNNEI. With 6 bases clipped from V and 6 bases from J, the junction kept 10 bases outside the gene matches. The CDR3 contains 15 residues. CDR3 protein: CASSRDRGEGKTQYF. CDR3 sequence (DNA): TGTGCCAGCAGCCGGGACAGGGGCGAGGGAAAGACCCAGTACTTC.

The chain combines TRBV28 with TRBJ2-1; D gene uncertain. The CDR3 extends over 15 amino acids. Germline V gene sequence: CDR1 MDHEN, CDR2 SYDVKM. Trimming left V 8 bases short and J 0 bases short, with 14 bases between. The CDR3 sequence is CASFPDLSSYNEQFF. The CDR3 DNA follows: TGTGCCAGCTTCCCTGACCTGAGCTCCTACAATGAGCAGTTCTTC.

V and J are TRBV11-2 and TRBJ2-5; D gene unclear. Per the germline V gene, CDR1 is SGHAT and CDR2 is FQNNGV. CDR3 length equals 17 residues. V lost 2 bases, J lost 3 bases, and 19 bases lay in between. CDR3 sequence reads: CASSLLISRWAEETQYF. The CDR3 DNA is TGTGCCAGCAGCTTACTTATTTCACGGTGGGCTGAAGAGACCCAGTACTTC. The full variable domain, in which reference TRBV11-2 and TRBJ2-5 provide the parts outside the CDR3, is EAGVAQSPRYKIIEKRQSVAFWCNPISGHATLYWYQQILGQGPKLLIQFQNNGVVDDSQLPKDRFSAERLKGVDSTLKIQPAKLEDSAVYLCASSLLISRWAEETQYFGPGTRLLVL.

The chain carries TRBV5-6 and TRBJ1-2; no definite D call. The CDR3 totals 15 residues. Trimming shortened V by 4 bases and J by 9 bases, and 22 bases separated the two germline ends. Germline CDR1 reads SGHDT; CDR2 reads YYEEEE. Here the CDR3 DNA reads TGTGCCAGCAGCCCCCTAGGAGAGGAAGCAGACCGCTACACCTTC. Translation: CASSPLGEEADRYTF.

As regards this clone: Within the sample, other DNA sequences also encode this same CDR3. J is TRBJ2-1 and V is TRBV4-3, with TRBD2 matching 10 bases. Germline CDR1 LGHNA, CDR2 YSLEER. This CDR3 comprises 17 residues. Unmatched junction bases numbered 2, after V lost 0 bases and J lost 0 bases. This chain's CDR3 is CASSQEASGSSYNEQFF. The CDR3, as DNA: TGCGCCAGCAGCCAAGAAGCTAGCGGGAGCTCCTACAATGAGCAGTTCTTC.